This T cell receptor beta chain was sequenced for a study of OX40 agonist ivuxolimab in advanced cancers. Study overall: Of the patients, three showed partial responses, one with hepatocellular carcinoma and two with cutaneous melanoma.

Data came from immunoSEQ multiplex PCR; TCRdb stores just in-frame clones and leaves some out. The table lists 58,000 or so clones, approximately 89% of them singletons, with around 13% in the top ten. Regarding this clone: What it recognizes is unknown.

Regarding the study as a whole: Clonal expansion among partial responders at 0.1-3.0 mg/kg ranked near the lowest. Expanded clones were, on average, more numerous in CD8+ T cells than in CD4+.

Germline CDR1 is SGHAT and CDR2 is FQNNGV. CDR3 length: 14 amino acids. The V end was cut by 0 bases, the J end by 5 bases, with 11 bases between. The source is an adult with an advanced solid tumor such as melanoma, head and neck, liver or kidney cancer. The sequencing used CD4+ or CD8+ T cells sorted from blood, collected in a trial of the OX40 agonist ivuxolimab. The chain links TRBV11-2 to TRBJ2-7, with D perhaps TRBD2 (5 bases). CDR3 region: CASSLDLVGDEQYF. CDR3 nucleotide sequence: TGTGCCAGCAGCTTAGATCTGGTCGGGGACGAGCAGTACTTC.